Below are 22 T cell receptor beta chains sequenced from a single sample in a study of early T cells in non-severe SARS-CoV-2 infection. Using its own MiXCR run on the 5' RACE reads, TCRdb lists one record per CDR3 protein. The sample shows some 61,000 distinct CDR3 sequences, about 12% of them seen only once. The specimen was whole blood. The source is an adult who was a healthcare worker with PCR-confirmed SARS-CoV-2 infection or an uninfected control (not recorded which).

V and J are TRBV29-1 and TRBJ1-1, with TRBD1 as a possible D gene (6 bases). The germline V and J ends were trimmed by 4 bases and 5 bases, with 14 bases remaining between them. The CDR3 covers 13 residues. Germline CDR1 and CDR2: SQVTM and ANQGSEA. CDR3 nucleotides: TGCAGCGTTGTCACAGGGCCGGAAACTGAAGCTTTCTTT. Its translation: CSVVTGPETEAFF.

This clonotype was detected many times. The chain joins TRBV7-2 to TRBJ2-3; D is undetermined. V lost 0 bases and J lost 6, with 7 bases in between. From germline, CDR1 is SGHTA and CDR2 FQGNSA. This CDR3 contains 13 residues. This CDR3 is CASSLAFADTQYF. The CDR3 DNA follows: TGTGCCAGCAGCTTAGCCTTCGCGGATACGCAGTATTTT. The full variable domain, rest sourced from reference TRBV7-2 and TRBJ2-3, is GAGVSQSPSNKVTEKGKDVELRCDPISGHTALYWYRQSLGQGLEFLIYFQGNSAPDKSGLPSDRFSAERTGGSVSTLTIQRTQQEDSAVYLCASSLAFADTQYFGPGTRLTVL.

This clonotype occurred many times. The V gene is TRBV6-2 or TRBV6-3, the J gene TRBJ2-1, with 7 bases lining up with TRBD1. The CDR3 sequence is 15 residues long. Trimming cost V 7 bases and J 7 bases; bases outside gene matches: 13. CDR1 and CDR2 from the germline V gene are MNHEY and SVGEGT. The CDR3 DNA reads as TGTGCCAGCACCGAAAGTAGGGGGCTTAATAATGAGCAGTTCTTC. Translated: CASTESRGLNNEQFF.

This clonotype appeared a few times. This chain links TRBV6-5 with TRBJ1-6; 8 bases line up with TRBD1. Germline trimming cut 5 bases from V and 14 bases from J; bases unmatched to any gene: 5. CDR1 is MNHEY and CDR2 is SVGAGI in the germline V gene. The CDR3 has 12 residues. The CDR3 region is CASSLDRAALHF. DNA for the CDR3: TGTGCCAGCAGTCTGGACAGGGCAGCCCTCCACTTT.

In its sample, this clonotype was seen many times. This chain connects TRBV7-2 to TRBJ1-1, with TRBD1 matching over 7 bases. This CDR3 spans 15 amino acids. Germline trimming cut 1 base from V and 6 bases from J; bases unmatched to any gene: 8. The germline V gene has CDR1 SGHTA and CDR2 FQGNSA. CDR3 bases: TGTGCCAGCAGCTTAGAACCCTCAGGGGGGGCTGAAGCTTTCTTT. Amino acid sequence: CASSLEPSGGAEAFF.

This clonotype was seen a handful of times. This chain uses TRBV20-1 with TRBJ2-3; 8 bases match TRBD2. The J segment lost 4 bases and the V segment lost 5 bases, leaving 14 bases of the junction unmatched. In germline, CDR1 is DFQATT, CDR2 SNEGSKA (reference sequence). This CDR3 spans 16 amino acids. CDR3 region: CSAETPSGSDADTQYF. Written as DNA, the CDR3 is TGCAGTGCTGAGACTCCCAGCGGGAGTGACGCAGATACGCAGTATTTT.

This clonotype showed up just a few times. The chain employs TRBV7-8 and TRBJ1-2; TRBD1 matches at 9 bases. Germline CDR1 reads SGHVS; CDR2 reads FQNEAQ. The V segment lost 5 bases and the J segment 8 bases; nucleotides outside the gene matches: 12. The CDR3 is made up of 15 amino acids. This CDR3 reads CASSLPGQGGIGYTF. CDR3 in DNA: TGTGCCAGCAGCCTCCCGGGACAGGGAGGAATCGGCTACACCTTC. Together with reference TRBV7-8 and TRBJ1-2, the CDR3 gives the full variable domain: GAGVSQSPRYKVAKRGQDVALRCDPISGHVSLFWYQQALGQGPEFLTYFQNEAQLDKSGLPSDRFFAERPEGSVSTLKIQRTQQEDSAVYLCASSLPGQGGIGYTFGSGTRLTVV.

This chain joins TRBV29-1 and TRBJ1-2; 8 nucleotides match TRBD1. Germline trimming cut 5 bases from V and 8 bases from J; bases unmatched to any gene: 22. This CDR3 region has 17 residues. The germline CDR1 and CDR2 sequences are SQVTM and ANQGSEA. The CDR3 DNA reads TGCAGCGTTCCCATTGTGAGGACAGGGTCCCTTGTGGGCGGCTACACCTTC. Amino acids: CSVPIVRTGSLVGGYTF.

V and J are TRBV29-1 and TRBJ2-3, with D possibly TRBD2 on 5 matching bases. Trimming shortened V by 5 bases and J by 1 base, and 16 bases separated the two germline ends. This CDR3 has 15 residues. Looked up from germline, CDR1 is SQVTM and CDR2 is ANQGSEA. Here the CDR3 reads CSVLILWRGTDTQYF. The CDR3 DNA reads TGCAGCGTTTTAATCCTTTGGCGGGGCACAGATACGCAGTATTTT.

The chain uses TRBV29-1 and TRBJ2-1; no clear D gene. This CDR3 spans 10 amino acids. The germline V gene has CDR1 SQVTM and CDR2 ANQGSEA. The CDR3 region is CRAGGPEQFF. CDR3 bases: TGCAGAGCCGGCGGACCTGAGCAGTTCTTC.

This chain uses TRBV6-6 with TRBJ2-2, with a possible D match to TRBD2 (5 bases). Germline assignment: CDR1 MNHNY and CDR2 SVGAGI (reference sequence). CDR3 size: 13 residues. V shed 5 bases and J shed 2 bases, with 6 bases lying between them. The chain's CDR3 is CASSRGNTGELFF. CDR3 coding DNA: TGTGCCAGCAGTCGGGGTAACACCGGGGAGCTGTTTTTT.

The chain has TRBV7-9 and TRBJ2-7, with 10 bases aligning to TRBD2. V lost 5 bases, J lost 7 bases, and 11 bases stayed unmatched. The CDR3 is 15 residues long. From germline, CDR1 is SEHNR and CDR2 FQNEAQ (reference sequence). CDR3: CASSRGTSAPGEQYF. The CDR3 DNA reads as TGTGCCAGCAGCCGAGGGACTAGCGCCCCGGGGGAGCAGTACTTC.

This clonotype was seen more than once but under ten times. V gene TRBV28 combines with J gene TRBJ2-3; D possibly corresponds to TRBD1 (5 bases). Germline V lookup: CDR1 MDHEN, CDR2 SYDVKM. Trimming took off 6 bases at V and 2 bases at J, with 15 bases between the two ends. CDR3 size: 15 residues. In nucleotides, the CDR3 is TGTGCCAGCAGGGGGCAAGTCTCTTCCACAGATACGCAGTATTTT. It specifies CASRGQVSSTDTQYF.

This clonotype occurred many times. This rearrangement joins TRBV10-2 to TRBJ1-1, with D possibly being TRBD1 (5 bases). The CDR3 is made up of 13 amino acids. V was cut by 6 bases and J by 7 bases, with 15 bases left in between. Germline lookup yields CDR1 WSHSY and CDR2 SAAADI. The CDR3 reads CASRAGPLLEAFF. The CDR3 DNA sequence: TGCGCCAGCAGGGCGGGACCGCTTCTTGAAGCTTTCTTT.

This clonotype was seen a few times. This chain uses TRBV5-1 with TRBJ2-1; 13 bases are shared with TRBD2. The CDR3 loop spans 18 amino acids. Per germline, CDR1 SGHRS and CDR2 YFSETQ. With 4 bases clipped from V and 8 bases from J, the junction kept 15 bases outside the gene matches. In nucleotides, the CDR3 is TGCGCCAGCAGCCCGGGACTAGCGGGGAAAGGCACTCGGGATGAGCAGTTCTTC. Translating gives CASSPGLAGKGTRDEQFF.

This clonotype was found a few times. CDR3 region: CASSSTDGYNYGYTF. CDR3 DNA sequence: TGCGCCAGCAGCTCTACTGACGGATATAACTATGGCTACACCTTC. J is TRBJ1-2 and V is TRBV5-1; no firm D call. Germline CDR1 and CDR2: SGHRS and YFSETQ. Trimming removed 3 bases at V and 1 base at J, with 13 bases between. The CDR3 consists of 15 residues.

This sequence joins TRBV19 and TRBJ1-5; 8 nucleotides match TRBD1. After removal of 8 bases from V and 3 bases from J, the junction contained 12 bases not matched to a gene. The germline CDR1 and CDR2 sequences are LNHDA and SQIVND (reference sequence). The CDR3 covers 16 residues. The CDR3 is CASRFIGQGDNQPQHF. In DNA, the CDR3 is TGTGCCAGTCGCTTCATAGGACAGGGTGACAATCAGCCCCAGCATTTT.

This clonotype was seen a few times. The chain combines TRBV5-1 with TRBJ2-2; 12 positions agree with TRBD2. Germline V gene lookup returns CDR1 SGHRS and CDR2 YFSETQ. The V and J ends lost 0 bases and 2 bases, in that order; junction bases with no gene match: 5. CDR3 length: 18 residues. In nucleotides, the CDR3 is TGCGCCAGCAGCTTGGCCGGGACTAGCGGGCGAAACACCGGGGAGCTGTTTTTT. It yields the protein CASSLAGTSGRNTGELFF.

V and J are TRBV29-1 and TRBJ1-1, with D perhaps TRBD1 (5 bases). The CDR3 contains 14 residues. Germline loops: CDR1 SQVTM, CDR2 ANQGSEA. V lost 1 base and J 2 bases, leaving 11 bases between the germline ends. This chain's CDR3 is CSVEGVGVNTEAFF. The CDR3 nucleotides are TGCAGCGTTGAAGGCGTGGGGGTCAACACTGAAGCTTTCTTT. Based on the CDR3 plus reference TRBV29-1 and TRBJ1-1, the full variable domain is SAVISQKPSRDICQRGTSLTIQCQVDSQVTMMFWYRQQPGQSLTLIATANQGSEATYESGFVIDKFPISRPNLTFSTLTVSNMSPEDSSIYLCSVEGVGVNTEAFFGQGTRLTVV.

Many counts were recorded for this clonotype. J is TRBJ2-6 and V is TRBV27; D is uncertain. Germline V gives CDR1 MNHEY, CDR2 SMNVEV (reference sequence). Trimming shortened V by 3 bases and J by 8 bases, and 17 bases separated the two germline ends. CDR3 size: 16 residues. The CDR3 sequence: CASSLIPQPRPNVLTF. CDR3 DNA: TGTGCCAGCAGTTTGATTCCGCAGCCACGGCCCAACGTCCTGACTTTC.

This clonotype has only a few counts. This CDR3 reads CASSGPSPRGLEKAFF. The CDR3 bases are TGTGCCAGCAGTGGCCCTTCACCCCGGGGCCTGGAAAAAGCTTTCTTT. The rearrangement uses TRBV6-6 and TRBJ1-1; TRBD1 might be the D (5 bases). Per germline, CDR1 MNHNY and CDR2 SVGAGI (reference sequence). The CDR3 sequence is 16 residues long. Deletions cut 5 bases from V and 9 bases from J, with 25 bases between.

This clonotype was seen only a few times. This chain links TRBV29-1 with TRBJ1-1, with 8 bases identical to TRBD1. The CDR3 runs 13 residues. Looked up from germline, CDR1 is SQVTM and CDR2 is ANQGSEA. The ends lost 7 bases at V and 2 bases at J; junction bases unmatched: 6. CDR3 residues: CSAYRGVNTEAFF. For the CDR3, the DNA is TGCAGCGCATACAGGGGGGTCAACACTGAAGCTTTCTTT.